This entry lists 26 T cell receptor beta chains sequenced from one sample in a study of blood T cells in healthy people across ages. Next came a second PCR, run for about 6 to 12 cycles, which used a sample-barcoded 5' primer along with a J-beta primer mix. MiXCR was run by TCRdb on the 5' RACE reads, yielding one entry per CDR3 protein. The sample includes a few hundred thousand distinct CDR3 sequences, about 25% seen only once; the top ten take about 18%. The sample comprised blood. These receptors were obtained from a woman aged 70 to 79 in good health.

A few counts support this clonotype. The chain employs TRBV7-2 and TRBJ1-2; D is unclear. In germline, CDR1 is SGHTA, CDR2 FQGNSA. The germline V and J ends were trimmed by 5 bases and 5 bases, with 15 bases remaining between them. The CDR3 has 14 residues. The CDR3 DNA reads TGTGCCAGCAGCCCTGGTGGGTCCGCTTATGGCTACACCTTC. Translated, it gives CASSPGGSAYGYTF.

This clonotype came up a few times. In nucleotides, the CDR3 is TGTGCCAGCAGTTTAGGCGCCCCCCGACGGGACAAAAATGAAAAACTGTTTTTT. Its translation is CASSLGAPRRDKNEKLFF. This chain uses TRBV12-3 or TRBV12-4 with TRBJ1-4; the D gene is possibly TRBD1 (6 bases). Trimming took 1 base from V and 5 from J, leaving 20 bases between them. CDR3 length: 18 residues.

This clonotype was observed once. V is TRBV6-2 or TRBV6-3 and J is TRBJ2-3; no clear D gene. This CDR3 region has 14 residues. V was pared by 6 bases and J by 1 base, with 11 bases between. Germline V gene sequence: CDR1 MNHEY, CDR2 SVGEGT. CDR3 bases: TGTGCCAGCAGCCCTACTTGGGGCACAGATACGCAGTATTTT. Amino acids: CASSPTWGTDTQYF.

This clonotype occurred a few times. V gene TRBV20-1 combines with J gene TRBJ2-5; D possibly corresponds to TRBD2 (5 bases). The DNA matches TRBJ2-7 better at its end, which makes the J call doubtful. Germline V gives CDR1 DFQATT, CDR2 SNEGSKA (reference sequence). The CDR3 spans 12 residues. The CDR3 DNA follows: TGCAGTGCTTCAAGCCGGACTTACGAGCAGTACTTC. It encodes CSASSRTYEQYF.

The sample holds one count of this clonotype. The chain couples TRBV24-1 to TRBJ2-1; a weak D match, TRBD2 (6 bases). There are 16 residues in the CDR3. The germline V gene encodes CDR1 KGHDR and CDR2 SFDVKD. V lost 2 bases and J 1 base, leaving 11 bases between the germline ends. The CDR3: CATSDSTSRSYNEQFF. Written as DNA, the CDR3 is TGTGCCACCAGTGATTCAACTAGCCGTTCCTACAATGAGCAGTTCTTC.

Only a few counts were recorded for this clonotype. V usage is TRBV6-2 or TRBV6-3 and J usage is TRBJ2-1; the match to TRBD2 covers 7 bases. V shed 2 bases and J 5 bases; nucleotides not matched to a gene: 9. CDR1 MNHEY and CDR2 SVGEGT come from the germline V gene. The CDR3 is 16 amino acids. CDR3 region: CASSYLWAGEDNEQFF. In DNA form, the CDR3 reads TGTGCCAGCAGTTACCTCTGGGCGGGGGAGGACAATGAGCAGTTCTTC.

This clonotype was picked up many times. The chain recombines TRBV29-1 with TRBJ1-2; no firm D call. The CDR3 sequence is 9 residues long. V lost 4 bases and J lost 11, with 8 bases in between. In germline, CDR1 is SQVTM, CDR2 ANQGSEA. The CDR3 loop is CSVGEAYTF. The CDR3 nucleotides are TGCAGCGTTGGAGAAGCATACACCTTC.

This clonotype occurred many times. The chain joins TRBV5-1 to TRBJ2-7; D is possibly TRBD1 (5 bases). CDR1 SGHRS and CDR2 YFSETQ come from the germline V gene. CDR3 length: 13 residues. Trimming took 7 bases from V and 2 from J, leaving 13 bases between them. This CDR3 is CASRRDSTYEQYF. As DNA, the CDR3 is TGCGCCAGCCGAAGAGACAGCACCTACGAGCAGTACTTC.

The V and J genes are TRBV7-2 and TRBJ2-5, with a tentative D call TRBD1 (6 bases). This CDR3 comprises 14 residues. V was trimmed by 5 bases and J by 5 bases, leaving 15 bases between them. Per germline, CDR1 SGHTA and CDR2 FQGNSA. In DNA, the CDR3 is TGTGCCAGCAGCCCGGGACACCGGGCGGAGACCCAGTACTTC. Translating gives CASSPGHRAETQYF. Full variable domain (missing parts from reference TRBV7-2 and TRBJ2-5): GAGVSQSPSNKVTEKGKDVELRCDPISGHTALYWYRQSLGQGLEFLIYFQGNSAPDKSGLPSDRFSAERTGGSVSTLTIQRTQQEDSAVYLCASSPGHRAETQYFGPGTRLLVL.

The chain carries TRBV7-8 and TRBJ2-7; D gene unclear. The CDR3 is 14 residues long. Deletions cut 1 base from V and 3 bases from J, with 10 bases between. Germline CDR1 is SGHVS and CDR2 is FQNEAQ. DNA for the CDR3: TGTGCCAGCAGCTTAGTACCGGCTAACTACGAGCAGTACTTC. Its protein product is CASSLVPANYEQYF. The full variable domain, completed using reference TRBV7-8 and TRBJ2-7, is GAGVSQSPRYKVAKRGQDVALRCDPISGHVSLFWYQQALGQGPEFLTYFQNEAQLDKSGLPSDRFFAERPEGSVSTLKIQRTQQEDSAVYLCASSLVPANYEQYFGPGTRLTVT.

This chain connects TRBV9 to TRBJ1-2; the D gene is possibly TRBD1 (6 bases). CDR1 and CDR2 from the germline V gene are SGDLS and YYNGEE. The V and J ends lost 1 base and 5 bases respectively, with 9 bases between them. The CDR3 is made up of 13 amino acids. This chain's CDR3 is CASSVTQGYGYTF. The CDR3 region has the DNA TGTGCCAGCAGCGTAACGCAGGGGTATGGCTACACCTTC.

J is TRBJ2-6 and V is TRBV11-2, with 8 bases fitting TRBD1. Looked up from germline, CDR1 is SGHAT and CDR2 is FQNNGV. This CDR3 has 16 amino acids. V was clipped by 2 bases and J by 2 bases; unmatched bases: 2. The CDR3 nucleotides are TGTGCCAGCAGCTTACAGGGGGCAACTGGGGCCAACGTCCTGACTTTC. It specifies CASSLQGATGANVLTF.

V gene TRBV4-3 combines with J gene TRBJ2-1; D uncertain. This CDR3 is 15 amino acids long. V was trimmed by 4 bases and J by 0 bases, leaving 10 bases between them. From germline, CDR1 is LGHNA and CDR2 YSLEER. CDR3 nucleotide sequence: TGCGCCAGCAGCCGAGATATGGGCTCCTACAATGAGCAGTTCTTC. Translating it yields CASSRDMGSYNEQFF.

The sample holds a few counts of this clonotype. This chain joins TRBV5-6 and TRBJ2-5; 11 bases are shared with TRBD1. The CDR3 spans 17 residues. Germline trimming cut 4 bases from V and 5 bases from J; bases unmatched to any gene: 13. CDR1 SGHDT and CDR2 YYEEEE come from the germline V gene. CDR3 coding DNA: TGTGCCAGCAGCCTGACTCGGACAGGGGGCAACCGGGAGACCCAGTACTTC. This codes for CASSLTRTGGNRETQYF.

The chain is built from TRBV20-1 and TRBJ2-7; 10 nucleotides agree with TRBD2. The J call may be in error: the DNA end matches TRBJ2-5 better. The V gene's germline CDR1 is DFQATT and CDR2 SNEGSKA (reference sequence). The CDR3 runs 14 residues. This chain's CDR3 is CSARPLAGTETQYF. The CDR3 region has the DNA TGCAGTGCTAGACCACTAGCGGGGACAGAGACCCAGTACTTC.

The rearrangement links TRBV9 to TRBJ1-6; D might be TRBD1 (5 bases). The germline gives CDR1 SGDLS, CDR2 YYNGEE. V lost 4 bases and J 6 bases, leaving 14 bases between the germline ends. This CDR3 has 15 residues. The CDR3 loop reads CASSFTDSTNSPLHF. The CDR3, as DNA: TGTGCCAGCAGCTTCACAGACAGCACTAATTCACCCCTCCACTTT. The full variable domain, with the rest looked up from reference TRBV9 and TRBJ1-6, is DSGVTQTPKHLITATGQRVTLRCSPRSGDLSVYWYQQSLDQGLQFLIQYYNGEERAKGNILERFSAQQFPDLHSELNLSSLELGDSALYFCASSFTDSTNSPLHFGNGTRLTVT.

This clonotype was seen once. The chain employs TRBV2 and TRBJ2-5; D ambiguous. The end of the DNA is better explained by TRBJ2-1, so the J call may be wrong. Germline loops: CDR1 SNHLY, CDR2 FYNNEI. The CDR3 has 12 residues. The CDR3 reads CAFQTLGYEQFF. CDR3 DNA: TGTGCCTTCCAGACCCTCGGGTATGAGCAGTTCTTC.

The J gene is TRBJ2-1, the V gene TRBV6-1, with TRBD2 matching over 9 bases. The CDR3 sequence is 17 residues long. Looked up from germline, CDR1 is MNHNS and CDR2 is SASEGT. V trimming: 6 bases; J trimming: 4 bases; junction bases outside the gene matches: 13. CDR3 in amino acids: CASSLTHLAGKYNEQFF. Here the CDR3 DNA reads TGTGCCAGCAGCCTGACGCATCTAGCGGGGAAGTACAATGAGCAGTTCTTC.

This clonotype was recorded only once. In DNA form, the CDR3 reads TGTGCCAGCAGCCTCGGGAACCACTACAACACATTGTGGGGACAGGGTGATGAGCAGTTCTTC. The encoded protein is CASSLGNHYNTLWGQGDEQFF. The J gene is TRBJ2-1, the V gene TRBV14; 9 bases agree with TRBD1. The germline gives CDR1 SGHDN, CDR2 FVKESK. The CDR3 totals 21 residues. V lost 4 bases and J lost 8; bases outside the gene matches: 27.

This clonotype was picked up a small number of times. J is TRBJ1-2 and V is TRBV24-1; D is unclear. This CDR3 contains 13 residues. The V end was cut by 4 bases, the J end by 0 bases, with 5 bases between. Germline CDR1 is KGHDR and CDR2 is SFDVKD. The CDR3 spells CATSERPNYGYTF. Here the CDR3 DNA reads TGTGCCACCAGTGAAAGGCCTAACTATGGCTACACCTTC.

The chain uses TRBV9 and TRBJ2-2, with 7 bases that match TRBD1. The CDR3 length is 14 residues. CDR1 and CDR2 (germline): SGDLS, YYNGEE. Trimming took 3 bases from V and 5 from J; bases not matched to a gene: 4. The CDR3 loop reads CASSETGTTGELFF. In nucleotides, the CDR3 is TGTGCCAGCAGCGAGACAGGGACGACCGGGGAGCTGTTTTTT.

This clonotype showed up just once. The chain joins TRBV6-6 to TRBJ2-5; the D gene could be TRBD1 or TRBD2 (5 bases each). This CDR3 spans 14 amino acids. From germline, CDR1 is MNHNY and CDR2 SVGAGI (reference sequence). V was pared by 2 bases and J by 5 bases, with 12 bases between. CDR3 bases: TGTGCCAGCAGTTACAATCGAGGGGTGGAGACCCAGTACTTC. It codes for CASSYNRGVETQYF.

The genes are TRBV24-1 and TRBJ1-2; 7 bases align to TRBD1. This CDR3 spans 16 amino acids. The germline gives CDR1 KGHDR, CDR2 SFDVKD. V was clipped by 4 bases and J by 2 bases; unmatched bases: 9. CDR3 sequence (DNA): TGTGCCACCAGTGACTCGGGAATCAGGGGGAACTATGGCTACACCTTC. Amino acid sequence: CATSDSGIRGNYGYTF.

The chain links TRBV20-1 to TRBJ2-1, with TRBD2 matching over 8 bases. Germline V lookup: CDR1 DFQATT, CDR2 SNEGSKA (reference sequence). This CDR3 is built from 13 residues. J gave up 10 bases and V 3 bases, and 8 bases lay outside the gene matches. CDR3 sequence reads: CSARIQTSDEQFF. In DNA form, the CDR3 reads TGCAGTGCTAGGATCCAGACTAGCGACGAGCAGTTCTTC.

The chain joins TRBV25-1 to TRBJ1-2; 10 positions agree with TRBD1. CDR1 MGHDK and CDR2 SYGVNS come from the germline V gene. Germline trimming cut 5 bases from V and 8 bases from J; bases unmatched to any gene: 5. This CDR3 has 13 amino acids. In nucleotides, the CDR3 is TGTGCCAGCAGTCCGACAGGGGGCAAAGGCTACACCTTC. Translating gives CASSPTGGKGYTF.

The chain links TRBV15 to TRBJ2-4, with a weak D call TRBD2 (6 bases). CDR1 and CDR2 (germline): LNHNV, YYDKDF (reference sequence). V lost 3 bases, J lost 7 bases, and 7 bases lay in between. The CDR3 has 12 residues. This CDR3 is CATSSGGNIQYF. CDR3 nucleotide sequence: TGTGCCACCAGCAGCGGAGGGAACATTCAGTACTTC.